Following are 30 T cell receptor beta chains from one sample sequenced in a study of siplizumab effects on memory and regulatory T cells. This table comes from immunoSEQ multiplex PCR, and its TCRdb copy is limited to in-frame clones, with some not included. The table includes about 63,000 clones, roughly 83% detected once. Sequencing was done on a sample of memory CD4+ T cells sorted from blood. The source of these receptors is a human donor in good health.

The gene calls are TRBV29-1 and TRBJ1-2; 9 bases fit TRBD1. Trimming removed 5 bases from V and 6 bases from J; junction bases left unmatched: 4. The germline CDR1 and CDR2 sequences are SQVTM and ANQGSEA. The CDR3 runs 12 residues. The CDR3 sequence is CSVSRDRDGYTF. Written as DNA, the CDR3 is TGCAGCGTTTCCCGGGACAGGGATGGCTACACCTTC.

This chain uses TRBV20-1 with TRBJ2-7; unclear D gene. With 2 bases removed from V and 5 bases from J, the gap between germline ends came to 7 bases. Germline loops: CDR1 DFQATT, CDR2 SNEGSKA (reference sequence). The CDR3 runs 11 residues. The CDR3 DNA reads as TGCAGTGCTAGAACTTCTAACGAGCAGTACTTC. The encoded protein is CSARTSNEQYF.

This clone was detected once. This chain joins TRBV7-9 and TRBJ1-4, with 8 bases lining up with TRBD1. The germline CDR1 and CDR2 sequences are SEHNR and FQNEAQ (reference sequence). The CDR3 is 14 amino acids. J gave up 8 bases and V 3 bases, and 5 bases lay outside the gene matches. The chain's CDR3 is CASSFQGAGEKLFF. For the CDR3, the DNA is TGTGCCAGCAGCTTTCAGGGGGCCGGGGAAAAACTGTTTTTT.

The gene calls are TRBV18 and TRBJ2-3; D ambiguous. This CDR3 is built from 15 residues. The germline V and J ends were trimmed by 6 bases and 6 bases, with 19 bases remaining between them. The germline gives CDR1 KGHSH, CDR2 LQKENI. CDR3: CASSPSFGSVDTQYF. As DNA, the CDR3 is TGTGCCAGCTCCCCCTCGTTTGGTTCTGTGGATACGCAGTATTTT.

The genes are TRBV7-9 and TRBJ2-7, with 10 bases identical to TRBD1. Germline V gene sequence: CDR1 SEHNR, CDR2 FQNEAQ (reference sequence). Unmatched junction bases numbered 2, after V lost 4 bases and J lost 2 bases. This CDR3 region has 14 residues. The CDR3 sequence: CASSWTGGPYEQYF. The CDR3 DNA reads TGTGCCAGCAGCTGGACAGGGGGGCCCTACGAGCAGTACTTC.

The chain joins TRBV19 to TRBJ2-3; 7 positions match TRBD1. Trimming cost V 5 bases and J 6 bases; bases outside gene matches: 8. CDR3 size: 14 residues. Per germline, CDR1 LNHDA and CDR2 SQIVND (reference sequence). As DNA, the CDR3 is TGTGCCAGTAGTGTTTCGACGGACAGGGATACGCAGTATTTT. This gives the protein CASSVSTDRDTQYF.

V is TRBV7-2 and J is TRBJ1-2; TRBD1 matches at 7 bases. V gave up 7 bases and J gave up 6 bases; unmatched junction bases: 5. In germline, CDR1 is SGHTA, CDR2 FQGNSA. The CDR3 has 12 amino acids. The CDR3 bases are TGTGCCAGCACCCAGGGGGTTGATGGCTACACCTTC. Its translation: CASTQGVDGYTF.

This chain connects TRBV30 to TRBJ2-2; the match to TRBD1 covers 7 bases. The germline gives CDR1 GTSNPN, CDR2 SVGIG (reference sequence). Trimming took 0 bases from V and 4 from J; bases not matched to a gene: 2. The CDR3 consists of 14 residues. CDR3 in DNA: TGTGCCTGGAGTGTAGGGACAGCCACCGGGGAGCTGTTTTTT. It translates to CAWSVGTATGELFF.

The chain joins TRBV4-1 to TRBJ1-4; no clear D. CDR1 is MGHRA and CDR2 is YSYEKL in the germline V gene. V was shortened by 1 base and J by 8 bases, with 20 bases between the two germline ends. The CDR3 consists of 17 residues. CDR3 bases: TGCGCCAGCAGCCAAGGGGCCCAAACCGACCGTGGGGAAAAACTGTTTTTT. This encodes CASSQGAQTDRGEKLFF.

The rearrangement links TRBV7-8 to TRBJ1-3; D unresolved. Germline CDR1 reads SGHVS; CDR2 reads FQNEAQ. V lost 3 bases, J lost 4 bases, and 4 bases lay in between. The CDR3 runs to 12 residues. The CDR3 DNA sequence: TGTGCCAGCAGCTTGACGGGAAACACCATATATTTT. This translates into CASSLTGNTIYF.

The V gene is TRBV6-1, the J gene TRBJ1-5; 7 positions match TRBD1. The germline V gene encodes CDR1 MNHNS and CDR2 SASEGT. The V gene end was trimmed by 9 bases and the J gene end by 7 bases; junction bases not matched to a gene: 9. This CDR3 has 13 amino acids. In DNA, the CDR3 is TGTGCCAGTAACGACAGGGCCGTCCAGCCCCAGCATTTT. It translates to CASNDRAVQPQHF.

This clone was recorded a few times. CDR3 DNA sequence: TGTGCCATCTGGGGCGGGAACGTAGCCACAGATACGCAGTATTTT. Amino acid sequence: CAIWGGNVATDTQYF. The rearrangement joins TRBV10-3 to TRBJ2-3, with D possibly TRBD2 on 6 matching bases. This CDR3 has 15 residues. Germline CDR1 ENHRY, CDR2 SYGVKD. The germline V and J ends were trimmed by 8 bases and 2 bases, with 17 bases remaining between them.

The CDR3 coding sequence is TGTGCCACCAGCAGGGGGGAGGGCAATCAGCCCCAGCATTTT. Translating it yields CATSRGEGNQPQHF. This chain links TRBV15 with TRBJ1-5; the D gene is possibly TRBD1 (5 bases). Trimming took 3 bases from V and 2 from J, leaving 8 bases between them. CDR1 is LNHNV, CDR2 YYDKDF, per germline (reference sequence). The CDR3 consists of 14 residues.

A note on this clone: One end of the junction fails to match germline, which may point to a read error. The rearrangement joins TRBV7-7 to TRBJ2-1, with D hard to call. CDR1 and CDR2 (germline): SSHAT, FNYEAQ (reference sequence). This CDR3 comprises 15 residues. The CDR3 spells CASSLGENPYNEQFF. In nucleotides, the CDR3 is TGTGCTAGCAGCTTAGGTGAAAATCCTTACAATGAGCAGTTCTTC.

The chain uses TRBV4-1 and TRBJ2-7; D might be TRBD1 (5 bases). The CDR3 runs 16 residues. From germline, CDR1 is MGHRA and CDR2 YSYEKL. The V and J ends lost 0 bases and 3 bases respectively, with 15 bases between them. The CDR3 spells CASSQEPRVSVYEQYF. CDR3 in DNA: TGCGCCAGCAGCCAAGAACCCAGGGTTTCAGTCTACGAGCAGTACTTC.

Comments on this clone: This sequence may be a read error, since a much larger clone differs from it by one base. The rearrangement uses TRBV6-5 and TRBJ1-2, with 8 nucleotides matching TRBD1. The CDR3 contains 14 residues. V shed 11 bases, J shed 8 bases, and the junction held 16 bases outside the gene matches. CDR1 is MNHEY, CDR2 SVGAGI, per germline. CDR3 DNA: TGTGCCGGCAAAATGGGACAGGCAACTTGGGGCTACACCTTC. Translation gives CAGKMGQATWGYTF.

The genes are TRBV6-1 and TRBJ1-5; D call uncertain. The CDR3 loop spans 13 amino acids. Germline CDR1 MNHNS, CDR2 SASEGT. Deletions cut 5 bases from V and 4 bases from J, with 9 bases between. In DNA form, the CDR3 reads TGTGCCAGCAGTACGGGTGAGAATCAGCCCCAGCATTTT. Amino acids: CASSTGENQPQHF.

This clone was seen once. The chain joins TRBV27 to TRBJ1-6, with TRBD1 as a possible D gene (5 bases). This CDR3 comprises 13 residues. V was clipped by 5 bases and J by 10 bases, with 12 bases between them. Germline V CDR1 and CDR2: MNHEY, SMNVEV (reference sequence). CDR3 in DNA: TGTGCCAGCAGTCCCCCCGGGGGATCACCCCTCCACTTT. It specifies CASSPPGGSPLHF.

This clone has only one observation. The chain uses TRBV28 and TRBJ1-3; no definite D call. The CDR3 extends over 16 amino acids. V was shortened by 1 base and J by 0 bases, with 10 bases between the two germline ends. Germline CDR1 MDHEN, CDR2 SYDVKM. The CDR3 DNA is TGTGCCAGCAGTTTATTGGCCCCCAGCTCTGGAAACACCATATATTTT. It codes for CASSLLAPSSGNTIYF. Together with reference TRBV28 and TRBJ1-3, the CDR3 gives the full variable domain: DVKVTQSSRYLVKRTGEKVFLECVQDMDHENMFWYRQDPGLGLRLIYFSYDVKMKEKGDIPEGYSVSREKKERFSLILESASTNQTSMYLCASSLLAPSSGNTIYFGEGSWLTVV.

The CDR3 protein is CASSPPGALNTEAFF. The CDR3, as DNA: TGTGCCAGCAGTCCGCCCGGGGCTTTGAACACTGAAGCTTTCTTT. The genes are TRBV27 and TRBJ1-1; D possibly corresponds to TRBD1 (5 bases). Trimming took off 5 bases at V and 0 bases at J, with 13 bases between the two ends. Germline loops: CDR1 MNHEY, CDR2 SMNVEV (reference sequence). The CDR3 spans 15 residues.

V and J are TRBV18 and TRBJ1-1, with a weak D call TRBD1 (5 bases). CDR1 and CDR2 from the germline V gene are KGHSH and LQKENI. The V gene lost 0 bases and the J gene lost 6 bases, with 11 bases spanning the gap. The CDR3 covers 14 residues. CDR3 nucleotide sequence: TGTGCCAGCTCACCACCGGGCAGGGATGCTGAAGCTTTCTTT. This sequence encodes CASSPPGRDAEAFF.

J is TRBJ1-2 and V is TRBV6-1, with D uncertain. V was trimmed by 8 bases and J by 1 base, leaving 8 bases between them. The CDR3 runs 12 residues. Germline CDR1 and CDR2: MNHNS and SASEGT. Written as DNA, the CDR3 is TGTGCCAGCTTGAACTATAACTATGGCTACACCTTC. Translation gives CASLNYNYGYTF.

V gene TRBV5-1 combines with J gene TRBJ1-1; 9 nucleotides match TRBD1. V shed 4 bases, J shed 2 bases, and the junction held 6 bases outside the gene matches. Germline V gives CDR1 SGHRS, CDR2 YFSETQ. The CDR3 length is 15 residues. CDR3 nucleotides: TGCGCCAGCAGCCCACAGGGGGCGAGAAACACTGAAGCTTTCTTT. Amino acid sequence: CASSPQGARNTEAFF.

The chain has TRBV9 and TRBJ2-1, with D tentatively TRBD1 (6 bases). The ends were cut back, 0 bases at V and 1 base at J, with 11 bases in the middle. Germline V lookup: CDR1 SGDLS, CDR2 YYNGEE. The CDR3 runs to 16 residues. For the CDR3, the DNA is TGTGCCAGCAGCGTAGTTAGCAGGGGATCCTACAATGAGCAGTTCTTC. It specifies CASSVVSRGSYNEQFF.

The V and J genes are TRBV11-2 and TRBJ1-5, with D perhaps TRBD1 (5 bases). Germline lookup yields CDR1 SGHAT and CDR2 FQNNGV. V shed 5 bases and J shed 2 bases, with 13 bases lying between them. CDR3 size: 15 residues. The CDR3 bases are TGTGCCAGCAGCCCAGGAATAGGGGGCAATCAGCCCCAGCATTTT. It translates to CASSPGIGGNQPQHF.

The chain joins TRBV5-1 to TRBJ1-2, with 10 bases matching TRBD1. There are 15 residues in the CDR3. The V and J ends lost 0 bases and 7 bases, in that order; junction bases with no gene match: 6. From germline, CDR1 is SGHRS and CDR2 YFSETQ. The DNA of the CDR3 is TGCGCCAGCAGCTTGGACGGGACAGGGGTCCCTGGCTACACCTTC. Encoded protein: CASSLDGTGVPGYTF.

The gene calls are TRBV5-1 and TRBJ1-5; D gene ambiguous. The CDR3 has 16 residues. Germline V gives CDR1 SGHRS, CDR2 YFSETQ. The V end was cut by 0 bases, the J end by 1 base, with 11 bases between. The CDR3 spells CASSLEGIASNQPQHF. CDR3 DNA sequence: TGCGCCAGCAGCTTGGAGGGAATAGCAAGCAATCAGCCCCAGCATTTT.

The genes are TRBV6-4 and TRBJ1-5; the D gene is possibly TRBD1 (6 bases). V lost 0 bases and J 5 bases, leaving 14 bases between the germline ends. This CDR3 spans 16 amino acids. CDR1 is MRHNA, CDR2 SNTAGT, per germline. The CDR3 DNA is TGTGCCAGCAGTGACTCGGGGACACGTTCCGATCAGCCCCAGCATTTT. Translating it yields CASSDSGTRSDQPQHF.

The table lists this clone with a few counts. The chain recombines TRBV12-5 with TRBJ2-2; weak D call: TRBD1 (6 bases). Trimming cost V 2 bases and J 2 bases, with 18 bases left between them. CDR1 is LGHNT and CDR2 is FRNRAP in the germline V gene. There are 18 residues in the CDR3. The CDR3 region is CASGLRSPGQQNTGELFF. Written as DNA, the CDR3 is TGTGCTAGTGGTTTGAGGTCCCCGGGACAACAAAACACCGGGGAGCTGTTTTTT.

CDR3 loop: CASSPGLMNTGELFF. CDR3 DNA sequence: TGCGCCAGCAGCCCCGGACTAATGAACACCGGGGAGCTGTTTTTT. V and J are TRBV5-1 and TRBJ2-2; D perhaps matches TRBD2 (6 bases). Germline V gene lookup returns CDR1 SGHRS and CDR2 YFSETQ. There are 15 residues in the CDR3. Between the trimmed V and J ends, which lost 4 bases and 1 base, there was a span of 11 bases.